This is a list of T cell receptor beta chains from one sample in a study of cytomegalovirus exposure and HLA in healthy donors. The method was immunoSEQ multiplex PCR; TCRdb's version includes in-frame clones alone and lacks a portion of them. The sample yields 85,000 to 95,000 clones, about 80% seen once. Sequenced input: PBMCs. The receptors derive from a young man in good health and CMV-seropositive. Each CDR3 is given with its conserved first and last residue. D genes are given only for firm matches. Size is omitted from some rows. Given values are once, few, many or a class for expanded clones.

DNA	CDR3	V	size	J	D
TGTGCCAGTAGTATCAAGCCGATCACTGAAGCTTTCTTT	CASSIKPITEAFF	TRBV19	.	TRBJ1-1	.
TGTGCCAGCGAGGGGTACAGGGGGCCGGAGCCCCAGCATTTT	CASEGYRGPEPQHF	TRBV6-1	.	TRBJ1-5	TRBD1
TGCGCCAGCCGAACCATATCCGCGGGGTACTATGGCTACACCTTC	CASRTISAGYYGYTF	TRBV5-1	.	TRBJ1-2	.
TGTGCCATCAGTGAGGACAGGATGAACACTGAAGCTTTCTTT	CAISEDRMNTEAFF	TRBV10-3	.	TRBJ1-1	.
TGTGCCAGTGATGCCGGGACTACCTCCTACAATGAGCAGTTCTTC	CASDAGTTSYNEQFF	TRBV2	.	TRBJ2-1	TRBD2
TGTGCCAGTAACCGGAGGGGAGGAGAGACCCAGTACTTC	CASNRRGGETQYF	TRBV19	.	TRBJ2-5	.
TGCAGTGCCGGGGGGGACAGGGCGGCTTTCTTT	CSAGGDRAAFF	TRBV20-1	few	TRBJ1-1	TRBD1
TGTGCCAGCAGCTTGAGACAGAGTCACTATGGCTACACCTTC	CASSLRQSHYGYTF	TRBV5-8	.	TRBJ1-2	.
TGTGCCAGTAGTACCCGTGAGGTTAGCGGGAGTCCCGGGGAGCTGTTTTTT	CASSTREVSGSPGELFF	TRBV19	.	TRBJ2-2	TRBD2
TGTGCCTGGAGTGTACAGCACACCGGGGAGCTGTTTTTT	CAWSVQHTGELFF	TRBV30	.	TRBJ2-2	.